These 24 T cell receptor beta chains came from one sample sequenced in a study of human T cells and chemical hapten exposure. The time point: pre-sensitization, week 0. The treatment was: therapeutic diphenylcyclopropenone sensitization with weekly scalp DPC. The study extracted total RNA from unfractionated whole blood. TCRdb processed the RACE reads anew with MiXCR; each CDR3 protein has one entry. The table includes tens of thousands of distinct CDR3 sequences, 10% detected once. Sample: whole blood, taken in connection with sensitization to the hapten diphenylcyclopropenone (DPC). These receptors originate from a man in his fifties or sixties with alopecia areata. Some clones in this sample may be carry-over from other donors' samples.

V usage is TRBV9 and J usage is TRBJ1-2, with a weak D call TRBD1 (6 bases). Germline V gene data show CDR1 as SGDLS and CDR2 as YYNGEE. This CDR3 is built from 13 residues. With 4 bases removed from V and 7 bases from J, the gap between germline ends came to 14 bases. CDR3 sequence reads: CASSLTGTFGYTF. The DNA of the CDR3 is TGTGCCAGCAGCCTTACAGGGACCTTTGGCTACACCTTC.

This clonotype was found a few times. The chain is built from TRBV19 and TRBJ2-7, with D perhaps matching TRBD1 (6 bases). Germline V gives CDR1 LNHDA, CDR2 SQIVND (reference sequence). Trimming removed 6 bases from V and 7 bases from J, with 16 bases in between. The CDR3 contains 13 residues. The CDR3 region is CASRSQDRREQYF. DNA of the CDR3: TGTGCCAGTAGATCCCAAGACAGGCGGGAGCAGTACTTC.

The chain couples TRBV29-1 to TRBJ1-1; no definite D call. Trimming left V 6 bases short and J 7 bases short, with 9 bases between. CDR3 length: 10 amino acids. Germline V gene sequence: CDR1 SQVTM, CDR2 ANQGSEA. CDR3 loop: CSVLLGEAFF. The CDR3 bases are TGCAGCGTCCTTCTTGGTGAAGCTTTCTTT.

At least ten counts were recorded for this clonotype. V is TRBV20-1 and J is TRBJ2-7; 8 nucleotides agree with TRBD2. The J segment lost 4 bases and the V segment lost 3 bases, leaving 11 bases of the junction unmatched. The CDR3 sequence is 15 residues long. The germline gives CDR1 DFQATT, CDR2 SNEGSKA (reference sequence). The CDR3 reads CSASDDLAGRYEQYF. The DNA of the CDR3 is TGCAGTGCTAGTGACGACCTAGCGGGTCGTTACGAGCAGTACTTC.

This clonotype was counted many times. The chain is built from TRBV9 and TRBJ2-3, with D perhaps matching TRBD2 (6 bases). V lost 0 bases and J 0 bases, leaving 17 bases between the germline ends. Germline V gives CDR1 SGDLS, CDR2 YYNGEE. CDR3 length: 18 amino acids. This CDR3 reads CASSVEGLDVRSTDTQYF. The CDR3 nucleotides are TGTGCCAGCAGCGTAGAGGGACTGGATGTGCGAAGCACAGATACGCAGTATTTT.

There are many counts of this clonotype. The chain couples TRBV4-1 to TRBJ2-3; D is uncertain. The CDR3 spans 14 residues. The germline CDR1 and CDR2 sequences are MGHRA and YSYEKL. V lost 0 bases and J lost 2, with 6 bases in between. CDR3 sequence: CASSQDQTTDTQYF. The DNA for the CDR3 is TGCGCCAGCAGCCAAGATCAGACCACAGATACGCAGTATTTT.

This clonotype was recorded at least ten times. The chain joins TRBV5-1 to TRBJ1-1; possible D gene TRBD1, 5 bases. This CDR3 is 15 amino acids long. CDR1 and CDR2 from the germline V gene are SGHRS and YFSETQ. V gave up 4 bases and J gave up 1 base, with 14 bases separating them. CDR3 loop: CASSPPDTPNTEAFF. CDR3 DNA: TGCGCCAGCAGCCCTCCGGACACCCCGAACACTGAAGCTTTCTTT.

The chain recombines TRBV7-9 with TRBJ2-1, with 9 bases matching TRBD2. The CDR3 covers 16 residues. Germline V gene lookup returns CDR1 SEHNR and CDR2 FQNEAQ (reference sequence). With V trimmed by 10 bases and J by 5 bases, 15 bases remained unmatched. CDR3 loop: CATVRPSGTMHNEQFF. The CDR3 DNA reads TGTGCCACCGTCCGACCTAGCGGGACGATGCACAATGAGCAGTTCTTC.

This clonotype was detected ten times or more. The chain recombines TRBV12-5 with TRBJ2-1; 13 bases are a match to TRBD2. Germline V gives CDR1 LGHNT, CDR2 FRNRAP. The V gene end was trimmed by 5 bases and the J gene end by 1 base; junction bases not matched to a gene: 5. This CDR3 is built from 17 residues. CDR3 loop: CASGSGTSGDSYNEQFF. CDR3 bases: TGTGCTAGTGGTAGCGGGACTAGCGGGGATTCCTACAATGAGCAGTTCTTC.

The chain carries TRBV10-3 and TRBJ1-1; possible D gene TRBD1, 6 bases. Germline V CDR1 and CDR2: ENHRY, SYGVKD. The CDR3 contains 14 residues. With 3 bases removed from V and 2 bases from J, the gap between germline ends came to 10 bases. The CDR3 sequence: CAISEGGGNTEAFF. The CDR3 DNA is TGTGCCATCAGTGAAGGAGGGGGTAACACTGAAGCTTTCTTT.

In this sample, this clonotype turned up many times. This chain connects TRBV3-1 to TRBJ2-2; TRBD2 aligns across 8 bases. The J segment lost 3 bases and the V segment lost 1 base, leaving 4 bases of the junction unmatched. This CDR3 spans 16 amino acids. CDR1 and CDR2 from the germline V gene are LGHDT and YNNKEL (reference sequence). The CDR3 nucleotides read TGTGCCAGCAGCCAAGCCCCGGGACTAGACACCGGGGAGCTGTTTTTT. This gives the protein CASSQAPGLDTGELFF.

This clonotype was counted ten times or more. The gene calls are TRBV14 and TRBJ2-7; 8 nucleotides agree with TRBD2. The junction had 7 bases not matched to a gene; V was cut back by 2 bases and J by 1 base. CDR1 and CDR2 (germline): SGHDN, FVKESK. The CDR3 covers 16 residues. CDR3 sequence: CASSQWPRGASYEQYF. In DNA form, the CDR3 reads TGTGCCAGCAGCCAATGGCCGCGGGGGGCGTCCTACGAGCAGTACTTC.

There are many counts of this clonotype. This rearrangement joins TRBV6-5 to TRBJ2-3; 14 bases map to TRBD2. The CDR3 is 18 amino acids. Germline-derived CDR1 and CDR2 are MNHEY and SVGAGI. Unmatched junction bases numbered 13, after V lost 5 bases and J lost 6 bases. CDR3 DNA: TGTGCCAGCAGTCGACTAGCGGGAGGGCCTGGGCCCATGGATACGCAGTATTTT. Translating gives CASSRLAGGPGPMDTQYF.

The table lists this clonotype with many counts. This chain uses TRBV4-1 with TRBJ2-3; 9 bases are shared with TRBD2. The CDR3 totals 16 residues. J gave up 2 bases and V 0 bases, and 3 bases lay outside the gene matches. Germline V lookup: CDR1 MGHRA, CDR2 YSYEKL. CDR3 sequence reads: CASSQEGGRATDTQYF. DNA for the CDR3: TGCGCCAGCAGCCAAGAGGGCGGGAGGGCCACAGATACGCAGTATTTT.

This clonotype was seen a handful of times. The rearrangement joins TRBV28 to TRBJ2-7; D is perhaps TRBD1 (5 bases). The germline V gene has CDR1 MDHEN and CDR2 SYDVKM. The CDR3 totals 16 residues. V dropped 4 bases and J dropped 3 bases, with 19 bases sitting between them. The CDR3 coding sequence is TGTGCCAGCAGTTCCCTAGAGTCGACAGAACTCTACGAGCAGTACTTC. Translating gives CASSSLESTELYEQYF. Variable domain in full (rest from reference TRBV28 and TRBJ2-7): DVKVTQSSRYLVKRTGEKVFLECVQDMDHENMFWYRQDPGLGLRLIYFSYDVKMKEKGDIPEGYSVSREKKERFSLILESASTNQTSMYLCASSSLESTELYEQYFGPGTRLTVT.

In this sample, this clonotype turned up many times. The CDR3 DNA is TGCAGCGTTAGAGAAACTAGCACAGATACGCAGTATTTT. As protein: CSVRETSTDTQYF. V and J are TRBV29-1 and TRBJ2-3; D call uncertain. The CDR3 runs 13 residues. V was clipped by 5 bases and J by 0 bases, with 9 bases between them. CDR1 is SQVTM, CDR2 ANQGSEA, per germline.

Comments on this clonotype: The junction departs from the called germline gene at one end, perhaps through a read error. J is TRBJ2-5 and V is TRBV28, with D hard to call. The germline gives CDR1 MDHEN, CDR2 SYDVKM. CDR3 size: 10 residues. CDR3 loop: CASVGETRYF. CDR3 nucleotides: TGTGCCAGCGTAGGAGAGACCCGGTACTTC.

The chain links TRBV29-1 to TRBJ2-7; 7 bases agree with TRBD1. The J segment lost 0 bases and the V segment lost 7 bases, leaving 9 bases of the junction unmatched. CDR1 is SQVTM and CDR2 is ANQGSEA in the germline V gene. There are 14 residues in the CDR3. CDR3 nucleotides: TGCAGCGCCTCCACAGGGGTAAGCTCCTACGAGCAGTACTTC. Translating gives CSASTGVSSYEQYF.

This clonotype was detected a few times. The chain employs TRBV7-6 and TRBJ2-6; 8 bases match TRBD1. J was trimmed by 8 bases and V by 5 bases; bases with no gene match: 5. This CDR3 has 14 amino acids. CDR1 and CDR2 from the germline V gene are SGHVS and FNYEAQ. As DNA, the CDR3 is TGTGCCAGCAGCGGCCCAGGGGGCACCAACGTCCTGACTTTC. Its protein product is CASSGPGGTNVLTF.

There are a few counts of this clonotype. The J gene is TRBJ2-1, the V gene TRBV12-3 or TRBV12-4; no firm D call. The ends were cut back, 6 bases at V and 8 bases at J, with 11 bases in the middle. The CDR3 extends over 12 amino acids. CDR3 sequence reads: CASSKRRDEQFF. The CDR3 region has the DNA TGTGCCAGCAGCAAAAGGAGAGATGAGCAGTTCTTC.

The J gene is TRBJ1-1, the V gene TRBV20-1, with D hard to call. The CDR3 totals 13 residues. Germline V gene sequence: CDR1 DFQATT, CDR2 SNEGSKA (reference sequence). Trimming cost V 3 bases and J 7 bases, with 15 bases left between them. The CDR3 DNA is TGCAGTGCTAGTGTCCCGGATGGAGTTGAAGCTTTCTTT. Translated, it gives CSASVPDGVEAFF.

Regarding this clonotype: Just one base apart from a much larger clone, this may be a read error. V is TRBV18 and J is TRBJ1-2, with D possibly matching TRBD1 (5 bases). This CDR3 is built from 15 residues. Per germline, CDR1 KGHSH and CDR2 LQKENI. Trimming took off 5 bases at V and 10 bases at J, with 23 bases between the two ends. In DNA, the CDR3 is TGTGCCAGCTCAAATTACCCTGCGGGACTCACAGCCTACACCTTC. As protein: CASSNYPAGLTAYTF.

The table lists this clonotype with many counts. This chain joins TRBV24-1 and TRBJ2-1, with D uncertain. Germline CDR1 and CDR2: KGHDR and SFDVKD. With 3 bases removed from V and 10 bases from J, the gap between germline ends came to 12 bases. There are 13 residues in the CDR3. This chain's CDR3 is CATSDREANEQFF. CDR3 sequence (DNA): TGTGCCACCAGTGATCGAGAAGCCAACGAGCAGTTCTTC.

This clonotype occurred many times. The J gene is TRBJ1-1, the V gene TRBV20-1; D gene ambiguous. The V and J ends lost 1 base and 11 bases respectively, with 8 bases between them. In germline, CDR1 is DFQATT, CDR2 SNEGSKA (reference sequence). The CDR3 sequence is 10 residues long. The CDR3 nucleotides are TGCAGTGCTAGAGTGGACGCGGCTTTCTTT. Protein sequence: CSARVDAAFF.